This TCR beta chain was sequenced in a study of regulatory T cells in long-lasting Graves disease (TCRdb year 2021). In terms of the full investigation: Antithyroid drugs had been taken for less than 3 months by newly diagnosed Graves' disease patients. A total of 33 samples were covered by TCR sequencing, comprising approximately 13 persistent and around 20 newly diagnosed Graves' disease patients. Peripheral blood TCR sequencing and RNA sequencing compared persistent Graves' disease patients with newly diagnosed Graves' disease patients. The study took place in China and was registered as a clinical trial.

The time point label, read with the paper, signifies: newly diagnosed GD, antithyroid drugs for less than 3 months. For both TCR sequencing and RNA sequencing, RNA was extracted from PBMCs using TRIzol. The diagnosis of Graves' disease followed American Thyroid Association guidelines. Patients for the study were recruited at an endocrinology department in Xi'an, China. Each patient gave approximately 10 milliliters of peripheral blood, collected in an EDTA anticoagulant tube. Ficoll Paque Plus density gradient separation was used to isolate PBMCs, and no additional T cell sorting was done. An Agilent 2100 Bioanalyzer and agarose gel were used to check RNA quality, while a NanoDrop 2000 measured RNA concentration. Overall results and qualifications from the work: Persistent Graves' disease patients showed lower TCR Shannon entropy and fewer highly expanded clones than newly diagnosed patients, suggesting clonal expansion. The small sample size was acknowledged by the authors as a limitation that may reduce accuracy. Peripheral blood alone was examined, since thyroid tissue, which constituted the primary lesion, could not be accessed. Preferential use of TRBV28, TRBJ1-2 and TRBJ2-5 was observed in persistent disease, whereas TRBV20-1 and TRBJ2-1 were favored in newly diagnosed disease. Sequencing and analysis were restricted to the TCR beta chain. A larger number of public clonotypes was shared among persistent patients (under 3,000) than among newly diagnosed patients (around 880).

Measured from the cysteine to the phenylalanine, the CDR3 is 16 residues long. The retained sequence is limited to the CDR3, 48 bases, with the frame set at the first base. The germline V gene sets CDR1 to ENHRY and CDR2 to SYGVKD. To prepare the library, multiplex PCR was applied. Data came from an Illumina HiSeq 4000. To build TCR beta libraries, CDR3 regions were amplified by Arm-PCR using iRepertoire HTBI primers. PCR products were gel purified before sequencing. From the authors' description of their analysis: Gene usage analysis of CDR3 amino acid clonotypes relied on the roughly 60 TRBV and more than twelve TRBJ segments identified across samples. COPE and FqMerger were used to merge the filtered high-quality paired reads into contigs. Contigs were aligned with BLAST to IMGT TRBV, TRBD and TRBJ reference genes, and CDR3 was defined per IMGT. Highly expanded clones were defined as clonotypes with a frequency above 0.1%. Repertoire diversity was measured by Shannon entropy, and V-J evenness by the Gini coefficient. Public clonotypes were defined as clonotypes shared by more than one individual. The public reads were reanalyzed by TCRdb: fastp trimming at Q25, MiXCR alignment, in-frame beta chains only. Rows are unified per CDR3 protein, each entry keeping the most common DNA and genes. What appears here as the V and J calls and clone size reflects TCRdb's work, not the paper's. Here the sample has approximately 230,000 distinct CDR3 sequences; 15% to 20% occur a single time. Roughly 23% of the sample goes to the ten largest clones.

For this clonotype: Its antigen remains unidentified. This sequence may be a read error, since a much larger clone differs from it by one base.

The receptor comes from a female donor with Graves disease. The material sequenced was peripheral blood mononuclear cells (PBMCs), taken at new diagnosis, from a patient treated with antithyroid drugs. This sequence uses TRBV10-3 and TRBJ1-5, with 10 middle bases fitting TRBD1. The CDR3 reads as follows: CAISAGTGVSNQHQHF. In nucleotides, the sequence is TGTGCCATCAGTGCCGGGACAGGGGTTTCCAATCAGCACCAGCATTTT.